The 18 T cell receptor beta chains below come from one sample, sequenced in a study of early T cells in non-severe SARS-CoV-2 infection. TCRdb redid the calling of the 5' RACE reads with MiXCR, one entry per CDR3 protein. The sample holds nearly 90,000 distinct CDR3 sequences; approximately 15% are singletons and the top ten take approximately 7.5%. The sequenced sample consisted of whole blood. These receptors were collected from an adult who was a healthcare worker with PCR-confirmed SARS-CoV-2 infection or an uninfected control (not recorded which).

The J gene is TRBJ2-7, the V gene TRBV6-5, with TRBD2 matching over 7 bases. The CDR3 has 15 amino acids. Trimming removed 6 bases from V and 5 bases from J; junction bases left unmatched: 13. Germline values: CDR1 MNHEY, CDR2 SVGAGI. The CDR3 bases are TGTGCCAGCAGACCGGGGAGGGTCTCGTGGGACGAGCAGTACTTC. Translating gives CASRPGRVSWDEQYF.

This chain links TRBV27 with TRBJ2-7; 7 bases align to TRBD1. Looked up from germline, CDR1 is MNHEY and CDR2 is SMNVEV (reference sequence). J gave up 5 bases and V 3 bases, and 4 bases lay outside the gene matches. This CDR3 is 13 amino acids long. The CDR3 is CASSFTTGNEQYF. CDR3 nucleotides: TGTGCCAGCAGTTTCACGACAGGGAACGAGCAGTACTTC.

This clonotype was counted many times. This rearrangement joins TRBV6-6 to TRBJ2-6; tentatively, D is TRBD1 or TRBD2 (5 bases each). This CDR3 comprises 17 residues. The germline V gene has CDR1 MNHNY and CDR2 SVGAGI (reference sequence). The V and J ends lost 5 bases and 0 bases respectively, with 14 bases between them. This CDR3 reads CASSAPTGLSGANVLTF. The CDR3 nucleotides are TGTGCCAGCAGTGCCCCCACGGGGCTCTCTGGGGCCAACGTCCTGACTTTC.

This clonotype was counted many times. This chain uses TRBV7-9 with TRBJ2-3; 12 nucleotides align to TRBD2. This CDR3 is built from 16 residues. CDR1 and CDR2 (germline): SEHNR, FQNEAQ (reference sequence). The J segment lost 3 bases and the V segment lost 5 bases, leaving 6 bases of the junction unmatched. CDR3 nucleotides: TGTGCCAGCAGCCCAACTAGCGGGAGGTGGACAGATACGCAGTATTTT. It codes for CASSPTSGRWTDTQYF.

The chain joins TRBV29-1 to TRBJ2-7; D is unclear. The germline V and J ends were trimmed by 3 bases and 0 bases, with 12 bases remaining between them. Per germline, CDR1 SQVTM and CDR2 ANQGSEA. The CDR3 sequence is 14 residues long. This CDR3 is CSVEASGVSYEQYF. CDR3 nucleotide sequence: TGCAGCGTTGAGGCGAGTGGGGTCTCCTACGAGCAGTACTTC.

V is TRBV29-1 and J is TRBJ2-1; 8 bases line up with TRBD1. With V trimmed by 0 bases and J by 6 bases, 4 bases remained unmatched. The V gene's germline CDR1 is SQVTM and CDR2 ANQGSEA. The CDR3 has 14 residues. The CDR3 coding sequence is TGCAGCGTTGAAGAGGGAACAGGGGGCAATGAGCAGTTCTTC. Its protein is CSVEEGTGGNEQFF.

The count of this clonotype is one. In DNA, the CDR3 is TGTGCCAGCAGTTTAGTAGCGGACAGGGACTATGGCTACACCTTC. Translating gives CASSLVADRDYGYTF. The chain carries TRBV12-3 or TRBV12-4 and TRBJ1-2, with 8 bases identical to TRBD1. With 1 base clipped from V and 3 bases from J, the junction kept 4 bases outside the gene matches. This CDR3 has 15 residues.

This clonotype has just a few counts. The rearrangement uses TRBV27 and TRBJ2-1; D is uncertain. The germline V and J ends were trimmed by 0 bases and 2 bases, with 17 bases remaining between them. Germline values: CDR1 MNHEY, CDR2 SMNVEV (reference sequence). The CDR3 length is 18 residues. In DNA form, the CDR3 reads TGTGCCAGCAGTTTATCTTACGCGGACGAGCTGACCTACAATGAGCAGTTCTTC. It codes for CASSLSYADELTYNEQFF.

The V call is TRBV11-2, the J call TRBJ2-1; 7 positions match TRBD1. The V gene's germline CDR1 is SGHAT and CDR2 FQNNGV. This CDR3 contains 13 residues. After removal of 0 bases from V and 15 bases from J, the junction contained 8 bases not matched to a gene. CDR3 amino acids: CASSLDIQRGLFF. CDR3 in DNA: TGTGCCAGCAGCTTAGATATTCAGAGGGGGCTGTTCTTC. Full variable domain (rest looked up from reference TRBV11-2 and TRBJ2-1): EAGVAQSPRYKIIEKRQSVAFWCNPISGHATLYWYQQILGQGPKLLIQFQNNGVVDDSQLPKDRFSAERLKGVDSTLKIQPAKLEDSAVYLCASSLDIQRGLFFGPGTRLTVL.

J is TRBJ2-1 and V is TRBV29-1; the match to TRBD2 covers 11 bases. The CDR3 is made up of 15 amino acids. Germline trimming cut 7 bases from V and 9 bases from J; bases unmatched to any gene: 14. CDR1 is SQVTM, CDR2 ANQGSEA, per germline. The CDR3 sequence: CSAGIGTSGTGEQFF. CDR3 nucleotides: TGCAGCGCTGGAATTGGGACTAGCGGAACGGGTGAGCAGTTCTTC.

This clonotype was counted at least ten times. The chain employs TRBV7-6 and TRBJ2-1; a possible D gene is TRBD2 (5 bases). Trimming cost V 5 bases and J 1 base, with 12 bases left between them. CDR3 length: 15 amino acids. Germline values: CDR1 SGHVS, CDR2 FNYEAQ. The CDR3 bases are TGTGCCAGCAGCCAAACTCGGGGTTCCTACAATGAGCAGTTCTTC. Protein product: CASSQTRGSYNEQFF. The complete variable domain, with remaining parts taken from reference TRBV7-6 and TRBJ2-1, reads GAGVSQSPRYKVTKRGQDVALRCDPISGHVSLYWYRQALGQGPEFLTYFNYEAQQDKSGLPNDRFSAERPEGSISTLTIQRTEQRDSAMYRCASSQTRGSYNEQFFGPGTRLTVL.

This clonotype was seen at least ten times. The gene calls are TRBV10-3 and TRBJ2-2; weak D call: TRBD2 (5 bases). The CDR3 extends over 15 amino acids. V was trimmed by 6 bases and J by 0 bases, leaving 11 bases between them. Germline V lookup: CDR1 ENHRY, CDR2 SYGVKD. The CDR3 region has the DNA TGTGCCATCAGCACATTAGCGTCGAACACCGGGGAGCTGTTTTTT. It specifies CAISTLASNTGELFF.

The rearrangement uses TRBV6-6 and TRBJ2-3; D is unclear. The germline V gene has CDR1 MNHNY and CDR2 SVGAGI (reference sequence). Trimming removed 0 bases at V and 5 bases at J, with 3 bases between. This CDR3 contains 12 residues. CDR3 nucleotide sequence: TGTGCCAGCAGTTACTCGGGAGATACGCAGTATTTT. Protein sequence: CASSYSGDTQYF.

This clonotype appeared many times. The chain combines TRBV20-1 with TRBJ1-6; D unclear. The germline V and J ends were trimmed by 3 bases and 5 bases, with 11 bases remaining between them. Germline CDR1 reads DFQATT; CDR2 reads SNEGSKA (reference sequence). There are 14 residues in the CDR3. CDR3 protein: CSASAGVNNSPLHF. In DNA form, the CDR3 reads TGCAGTGCTAGTGCTGGTGTCAATAATTCACCCCTCCACTTT.

This clonotype was counted many times. The rearrangement links TRBV12-2 to TRBJ2-7; TRBD2 is the table's D call and was not checked against the DNA. TRBV12-2 is designated a pseudogene. The CDR3 has 16 amino acids. For the CDR3, the DNA is TGTGCAAGTCGCTTCCCAAAGCGGGAGAATGCGTACGAGCAGTACTTC. Residues: CASRFPKRENAYEQYF.

This clonotype has just a few counts. The chain joins TRBV12-3 or TRBV12-4 to TRBJ2-1; possibly TRBD2 for D (6 bases). V lost 4 bases and J lost 4, with 11 bases in between. The CDR3 loop spans 14 amino acids. For the CDR3, the DNA is TGTGCCAGCAGTTCTTACCGGGAGTACAATGAGCAGTTCTTC. This codes for CASSSYREYNEQFF.

This clonotype appeared a few times. The J gene is TRBJ1-5, the V gene TRBV6-5, with a tentative D call TRBD1 (5 bases). The CDR3 has 12 amino acids. Germline lookup yields CDR1 MNHEY and CDR2 SVGAGI. The V end lost 2 bases, the J end lost 9 bases, and 8 bases lay between the germline ends. The CDR3, as DNA: TGTGCCAGCAGTTACAGCGGGGGGCCCCAGCATTTT. Residues: CASSYSGGPQHF.

The V gene is TRBV6-5, the J gene TRBJ1-1; D is unresolved. This CDR3 has 13 residues. Trimming removed 3 bases at V and 1 base at J, with 6 bases between. Germline lookup yields CDR1 MNHEY and CDR2 SVGAGI. The CDR3 region has the DNA TGTGCCAGCAGTTATGGAGGGAACACTGAAGCTTTCTTT. Protein sequence: CASSYGGNTEAFF.